These 4 T cell receptor beta chains share one sample of origin, sequenced in a study of human T cells and chemical hapten exposure. Noted time point: patch test 1, 2 weeks after DPC sensitization. The treatment denotes: therapeutic diphenylcyclopropenone sensitization with weekly scalp DPC. From the RACE reads, TCRdb called clonotypes with MiXCR, one entry per CDR3 protein. This sample yields some 200,000 distinct CDR3 sequences, of which under 25% are seen a single time; approximately 6.7% belongs to the top ten. The specimen was whole blood, collected in connection with sensitization to the hapten diphenylcyclopropenone (DPC). The receptors shown here come from a woman between 50 and 59 years old with alopecia areata. Some clones in this sample may be carry-over from other donors' samples.

This clonotype was counted a few times. The chain combines TRBV5-1 with TRBJ1-1; 8 bases match TRBD1. Looked up from germline, CDR1 is SGHRS and CDR2 is YFSETQ. This CDR3 has 13 residues. V shed 7 bases and J 1 base; nucleotides not matched to a gene: 3. CDR3 loop: CASQTGANTEAFF. DNA of the CDR3: TGCGCCAGCCAGACAGGGGCGAACACTGAAGCTTTCTTT.

This chain uses TRBV3-1 with TRBJ2-1; possible D gene TRBD1, 5 bases. The CDR3 totals 14 residues. Germline CDR1 LGHDT, CDR2 YNNKEL (reference sequence). The V and J ends lost 4 bases and 7 bases respectively, with 14 bases between them. CDR3 region: CASSPSGHVNEQFF. The CDR3 DNA sequence: TGTGCCAGCAGCCCCTCAGGGCACGTAAATGAGCAGTTCTTC.

This clonotype was picked up a small number of times. The DNA of the CDR3 is TGTGCCACCAGCAGAGACTTAGCGGGAGTGCAAGAGCAGTTCTTC. As protein: CATSRDLAGVQEQFF. The chain links TRBV15 to TRBJ2-1; 9 positions match TRBD2. CDR1 LNHNV and CDR2 YYDKDF come from the germline V gene (reference sequence). J was trimmed by 10 bases and V by 0 bases; bases with no gene match: 7. This CDR3 has 15 amino acids.

This clonotype came up many times. The chain uses TRBV7-9 and TRBJ2-7; D perhaps matches TRBD2 (6 bases). Germline V gives CDR1 SEHNR, CDR2 FQNEAQ (reference sequence). The germline V and J ends were trimmed by 8 bases and 5 bases, with 13 bases remaining between them. There are 12 residues in the CDR3. The CDR3 DNA reads as TGTGCCAGCTCCCGGAGGGGCGACGAGCAGTACTTC. Its protein product is CASSRRGDEQYF.